The 8 T cell receptor beta chains below were found in one sample sequenced in a study of blood T cell repertoires in COVID-19. The method was immunoSEQ multiplex PCR; TCRdb's version includes in-frame clones alone and lacks a portion of them. The sample holds around 100,000 clones, about nine tenths seen once. The sequencing input was peripheral blood. The receptors come from a man aged 18 to 30 with acute or convalescent COVID-19.

This chain joins TRBV19 and TRBJ1-4; D is possibly TRBD1 (6 bases). The V end was cut by 4 bases, the J end by 8 bases, with 11 bases between. The CDR3 contains 13 residues. From germline, CDR1 is LNHDA and CDR2 SQIVND (reference sequence). CDR3 sequence reads: CASSNREGEKLFF. The DNA for the CDR3 is TGTGCCAGTAGTAACAGGGAAGGCGAAAAACTGTTTTTT.

The chain couples TRBV19 to TRBJ1-4; 11 bases align to TRBD1. V lost 5 bases, J lost 2 bases, and 13 bases stayed unmatched. CDR1 is LNHDA, CDR2 SQIVND, per germline (reference sequence). The CDR3 consists of 19 residues. DNA of the CDR3: TGTGCCAGTAGTTCAAGGGACAGGGGGTTAGTCAAGACTAATGAAAAACTGTTTTTT. Encoded protein: CASSSRDRGLVKTNEKLFF.

The CDR3 bases are TGTGCCAGCAGCTTGGGGGGAATGCTATACAATGAGCAGTTCTTC. Translated: CASSLGGMLYNEQFF. This sequence joins TRBV7-9 and TRBJ2-1; tentatively, D is TRBD2 (6 bases). This CDR3 has 15 amino acids. Germline CDR1 and CDR2: SEHNR and FQNEAQ (reference sequence). V was clipped by 3 bases and J by 4 bases, with 13 bases between them.

The gene calls are TRBV6-5 and TRBJ1-6, with 7 bases matching TRBD1. From germline, CDR1 is MNHEY and CDR2 SVGAGI. The CDR3 is 15 amino acids. J lost 9 bases, V lost 0 bases, and 5 bases had no gene match. CDR3 DNA: TGTGCCAGCAGTTACTCGAGGGGGCACGGTTCACCCCTCCACTTT. Protein sequence: CASSYSRGHGSPLHF.

The rearrangement uses TRBV6-1 and TRBJ1-2; 7 nucleotides match TRBD1. The CDR3 spans 13 residues. CDR1 and CDR2 (germline): MNHNS, SASEGT. Unmatched junction bases numbered 3, after V lost 1 base and J lost 7 bases. Here the CDR3 reads CASSEGGGGGYTF. DNA for the CDR3: TGTGCCAGCAGTGAAGGAGGGGGCGGTGGCTACACCTTC.

The gene calls are TRBV18 and TRBJ1-1, with a tentative D call TRBD1 (6 bases). Trimming stripped 0 bases from V and 11 bases from J, with 22 bases between. Germline-derived CDR1 and CDR2 are KGHSH and LQKENI. The CDR3 is 16 residues long. CDR3 nucleotide sequence: TGTGCCAGCTCACCACCTACAGGACAGAGAAATATGAACGCTTTCTTT. The encoded protein is CASSPPTGQRNMNAFF.

This clone was seen only once. The chain combines TRBV27 with TRBJ2-5; no clear D gene. The CDR3 totals 13 residues. CDR1 MNHEY and CDR2 SMNVEV come from the germline V gene (reference sequence). V was cut by 6 bases and J by 3 bases, with 11 bases left in between. The CDR3 bases are TGTGCCAGCAGCTCCGGGTCCGAAGAGACCCAGTACTTC. Translating it yields CASSSGSEETQYF.

V gene TRBV29-1 combines with J gene TRBJ1-1, with D possibly matching TRBD1 (6 bases). In germline, CDR1 is SQVTM, CDR2 ANQGSEA. V was pared by 0 bases and J by 7 bases, with 9 bases between. This CDR3 has 12 amino acids. The CDR3: CSVEEEDSEAFF. CDR3 sequence (DNA): TGCAGCGTTGAAGAGGAGGACAGTGAAGCTTTCTTT.